One and the same sample provided the 2 T cell receptor beta chains below, sequenced in a study of T cell responses to AZD1222 COVID-19 vaccine. Sequenced by immunoSEQ multiplex PCR; TCRdb stores in-frame clones only, minus some. The sample lists tens of thousands of clones, more than 75% occurring once. The source was peripheral blood, collected on day 0 of AZD1222 vaccination. The receptors come from an adult in good health.

Only one count was recorded for this clone. This chain uses TRBV11-3 with TRBJ2-2, with D possibly matching TRBD2 (6 bases). Trimming left V 5 bases short and J 3 bases short, with 13 bases between. Germline CDR1 SGHNT, CDR2 YENEEA. CDR3 length equals 15 residues. In DNA form, the CDR3 reads TGTGCCAGCAGCCCTGGCGTAGCGGACACCGGGGAGCTGTTTTTT. Amino acids: CASSPGVADTGELFF.

This chain uses TRBV29-1 with TRBJ1-2; 10 bases align to TRBD1. Germline V gene data show CDR1 as SQVTM and CDR2 as ANQGSEA. This CDR3 is 14 amino acids long. The junction had 11 bases not matched to a gene; V was cut back by 6 bases and J by 7 bases. Here the CDR3 DNA reads TGCAGCGTCTCCACTACAGGGACAGGGGCTGGCTACACCTTC. Its protein product is CSVSTTGTGAGYTF.